One sample yielded the 2 T cell receptor beta chains listed below, sequenced in a study of PD-1 blockade in classical Hodgkin lymphoma. Each patient experienced a relapse that followed autologous stem cell transplantation, and brentuximab vedotin exposure varied. Using immunoSEQ multiplex PCR, the repertoire was profiled, and TCRdb retains in-frame clones only, with some absent. Of around 60,000 clones in the sample, roughly 91% were seen once. The sequences come from peripheral blood mononuclear cells (PBMCs), collected before the second cycle of nivolumab. The receptors originated from a human donor with classical Hodgkin lymphoma.

The chain links TRBV28 to TRBJ2-7, with 8 bases that match TRBD1. The CDR3 extends over 14 amino acids. Germline trimming cut 7 bases from V and 5 bases from J; bases unmatched to any gene: 10. The germline CDR1 and CDR2 sequences are MDHEN and SYDVKM. The CDR3 protein is CASIVGTGPHEQYF. CDR3 nucleotide sequence: TGTGCCAGCATCGTCGGGACAGGTCCCCACGAGCAGTACTTC.

The rearrangement links TRBV7-8 to TRBJ2-7, with TRBD1 as a possible D gene (6 bases). Between the trimmed V and J ends, which lost 2 bases and 5 bases, there was a span of 19 bases. CDR1 and CDR2 from the germline V gene are SGHVS and FQNEAQ. The CDR3 spans 16 residues. CDR3 nucleotide sequence: TGTGCCAGCAGCTTAAGTGGGATCTGGACAGCGAACGAGCAGTACTTC. It yields the protein CASSLSGIWTANEQYF.